A selection of T cell receptor beta chains follows, all from one sample in a study of T cell responses to AZD1222 COVID-19 vaccine. The method was immunoSEQ multiplex PCR; TCRdb's version includes in-frame clones alone and lacks a portion of them. Here the sample spans about 150,000 clones, roughly 90% being singletons. The material sequenced was peripheral blood, taken on day 0 of AZD1222 vaccination. Receptors originate from an adult in good health. Both conserved end residues are part of each CDR3. A D gene is named only where the DNA matches it firmly.

TRBV12-3/TRBV12-4	TRBJ2-5	.	CASSRGEKTQYF	TGTGCCAGCAGTCGAGGGGAAAAGACCCAGTACTTC
TRBV19	TRBJ1-2	.	CASTPRGEPYGYTF	TGTGCCAGTACCCCCCGGGGGGAACCCTATGGCTACACCTTC
TRBV7-8	TRBJ1-1	.	CASSLEGRASEAFF	TGTGCCAGCAGCTTAGAGGGCAGGGCGTCTGAAGCTTTCTTT
TRBV2	TRBJ2-2	.	CASSESPGTGNTGELFF	TGTGCCAGCAGTGAGTCTCCCGGGACTGGTAACACCGGGGAGCTGTTTTTT
TRBV27	TRBJ2-3	.	CASSLTTTGATDTQYF	TGTGCCAGCAGTTTAACGACTACGGGGGCCACAGATACGCAGTATTTT
TRBV27	TRBJ2-1	TRBD1	CASRADRGSYNEQFF	TGTGCCAGCCGTGCGGACAGGGGGTCTTACAATGAGCAGTTCTTC
TRBV2	TRBJ2-1	.	CASSRGPWVDNEQFF	TGTGCCAGCAGCCGGGGGCCCTGGGTTGACAATGAGCAGTTCTTC
TRBV4-2	TRBJ1-5	TRBD1	CASSQVGGQSNQPQHF	TGTGCCAGCAGCCAAGTAGGGGGACAGTCAAATCAGCCCCAGCATTTT
TRBV12-3/TRBV12-4	TRBJ2-1	TRBD2	CASSLAGVDEQFF	TGTGCCAGCAGTCTAGCGGGAGTCGACGAGCAGTTCTTC
TRBV11-3	TRBJ2-1	TRBD2	CASSSVPAGGPGEQFF	TGTGCCAGCAGCTCCGTACCCGCGGGAGGGCCCGGTGAGCAGTTCTTC